This is a list of T cell receptor beta chains from one sample in a study of blood T cell repertoires in COVID-19. Assay used: immunoSEQ multiplex PCR; TCRdb lists only in-frame clones, some missing. Of about 210,000 clones in the sample, roughly 78% were seen once. The sequenced material came from peripheral blood. These receptors all come from a woman aged 40-49 years with acute or convalescent COVID-19. CDR3s include the opening cysteine and the closing phenylalanine or tryptophan. A D gene is named only where the DNA matches it firmly. Not every row has a clone size; where given, it reads once, few, many or a size class.

v_gene: TRBV20-1
d_gene: .
abundance: .
j_gene: TRBJ1-2
CDR3aa: CSARWHYGYTF
CDR3nt: TGCAGTGCTAGGTGGCACTATGGCTACACCTTC

v_gene: TRBV4-3
d_gene: TRBD2
abundance: .
j_gene: TRBJ2-1
CDR3aa: CASSQTGTSGRIDNEQFF
CDR3nt: TGCGCCAGCAGCCAAACCGGGACTAGCGGGAGAATTGACAATGAGCAGTTCTTC

v_gene: TRBV20-1
d_gene: TRBD2
abundance: .
j_gene: TRBJ2-1
CDR3aa: CSASGLAGAVSYNEQFF
CDR3nt: TGCAGTGCTAGTGGTCTAGCGGGAGCGGTATCCTACAATGAGCAGTTCTTC

v_gene: TRBV29-1
d_gene: .
abundance: .
j_gene: TRBJ1-1
CDR3aa: CSAEVVVQGGAFF
CDR3nt: TGCAGCGCCGAGGTCGTCGTACAGGGTGGAGCTTTCTTT

v_gene: TRBV4-1
d_gene: .
abundance: .
j_gene: TRBJ2-1
CDR3aa: CASSLSRGSWEQFF
CDR3nt: TGCGCCAGCAGCCTCAGTCGGGGGTCATGGGAGCAGTTCTTC

v_gene: TRBV27
d_gene: .
abundance: .
j_gene: TRBJ1-1
CDR3aa: CASSTRQLAYPEAFF
CDR3nt: TGTGCCAGCAGTACACGACAGTTAGCCTACCCTGAAGCTTTCTTT

v_gene: TRBV9
d_gene: TRBD1
abundance: .
j_gene: TRBJ1-2
CDR3aa: CASSGDRASLYGYTF
CDR3nt: TGTGCCAGCAGCGGCGACAGGGCCTCTCTCTATGGCTACACCTTC

v_gene: TRBV5-6
d_gene: .
abundance: .
j_gene: TRBJ1-6
CDR3aa: CASSFQTDSPLHF
CDR3nt: TGTGCCAGCAGCTTTCAGACAGATTCACCCCTCCACTTT

v_gene: TRBV24-1
d_gene: TRBD2
abundance: .
j_gene: TRBJ2-5
CDR3aa: CATSDPAPGLVPETQYF
CDR3nt: TGTGCCACCAGTGATCCGGCCCCGGGACTAGTCCCAGAGACCCAGTACTTC

v_gene: TRBV5-1
d_gene: .
abundance: .
j_gene: TRBJ1-6
CDR3aa: CASSAEGAGHYNSPLHF
CDR3nt: TGCGCCAGCAGCGCGGAAGGGGCAGGGCACTATAATTCACCCCTCCACTTT

v_gene: TRBV6-2/TRBV6-3
d_gene: TRBD1
abundance: .
j_gene: TRBJ1-2
CDR3aa: CASSETGTGVLFGYTF
CDR3nt: TGTGCCAGCAGTGAGACCGGGACAGGGGTTTTATTTGGCTACACCTTC

v_gene: TRBV5-1
d_gene: .
abundance: .
j_gene: TRBJ1-1
CDR3aa: CASSLNTEAFF
CDR3nt: TGCGCCAGCAGCCTTAACACTGAAGCTTTCTTT

v_gene: TRBV28
d_gene: TRBD1
abundance: .
j_gene: TRBJ1-2
CDR3aa: CASSSGTGGYGYTF
CDR3nt: TGTGCCAGCAGCTCCGGGACAGGGGGCTATGGCTACACCTTC

v_gene: TRBV4-1
d_gene: TRBD1
abundance: .
j_gene: TRBJ2-2
CDR3aa: CASSQRGDRAGELFF
CDR3nt: TGCGCCAGCAGCCAGAGGGGGGACAGGGCCGGGGAGCTGTTTTTT

v_gene: TRBV6-6
d_gene: .
abundance: .
j_gene: TRBJ2-4
CDR3aa: CASSYSYIQYF
CDR3nt: TGTGCCAGCAGTTACTCCTACATTCAGTACTTC

v_gene: TRBV18
d_gene: TRBD1
abundance: .
j_gene: TRBJ2-7
CDR3aa: CASSLRDSGYEQYF
CDR3nt: TGTGCCAGCTCACTTAGGGACAGTGGCTACGAGCAGTACTTC

v_gene: TRBV4-3
d_gene: TRBD1
abundance: .
j_gene: TRBJ2-7
CDR3aa: CASSQEGTGNEQYF
CDR3nt: TGCGCCAGCAGCCAAGAAGGGACAGGGAACGAGCAGTACTTC

v_gene: TRBV7-9
d_gene: .
abundance: .
j_gene: TRBJ2-5
CDR3aa: CASSRRETQYF
CDR3nt: TGTGCCAGCAGCCGGCGGGAAACCCAGTACTTC

v_gene: TRBV27
d_gene: TRBD1
abundance: .
j_gene: TRBJ1-1
CDR3aa: CASSFRDSNTEAFF
CDR3nt: TGTGCCAGCAGTTTCCGGGACAGTAACACTGAAGCTTTCTTT

v_gene: TRBV24-1
d_gene: .
abundance: .
j_gene: TRBJ2-3
CDR3aa: CATSGGMGTQYF
CDR3nt: TGTGCCACCAGCGGGGGTATGGGTACGCAGTATTTT

v_gene: TRBV7-3
d_gene: TRBD2
abundance: .
j_gene: TRBJ2-7
CDR3aa: CASGRGGSGDEQYF
CDR3nt: TGTGCCAGCGGCCGAGGGGGTAGCGGGGATGAGCAGTACTTC

v_gene: TRBV7-2
d_gene: .
abundance: .
j_gene: TRBJ2-3
CDR3aa: CASSLSRVLSDTQYF
CDR3nt: TGTGCCAGCAGCTTAAGCAGGGTCCTTTCTGATACGCAGTATTTT

v_gene: TRBV27
d_gene: TRBD1
abundance: few
j_gene: TRBJ1-2
CDR3aa: CASSPEDRAEANYGYTF
CDR3nt: TGTGCCAGCAGTCCGGAAGACAGGGCGGAGGCTAACTATGGCTACACCTTC

v_gene: TRBV2
d_gene: TRBD2
abundance: .
j_gene: TRBJ2-1
CDR3aa: CASSDGLAEYNEQFF
CDR3nt: TGTGCCAGCAGCGATGGACTAGCGGAGTACAATGAGCAGTTCTTC

v_gene: TRBV9
d_gene: .
abundance: .
j_gene: TRBJ1-6
CDR3aa: CASSADSRSPLHF
CDR3nt: TGTGCCAGCAGCGCCGACTCCCGTTCACCCCTCCACTTT

v_gene: TRBV6-2/TRBV6-3
d_gene: .
abundance: .
j_gene: TRBJ2-1
CDR3aa: CASSLTLGRVGYNEQFF
CDR3nt: TGTGCCAGCAGTCTCACCCTAGGGAGAGTGGGCTACAATGAGCAGTTCTTC

v_gene: TRBV19
d_gene: .
abundance: once
j_gene: TRBJ2-3
CDR3aa: CASSTGDTQYF
CDR3nt: TGTGCCAGTAGTACAGGAGATACGCAGTATTTT

v_gene: TRBV29-1
d_gene: .
abundance: .
j_gene: TRBJ1-3
CDR3aa: CSVESTIRGGSGNTIYF
CDR3nt: TGCAGCGTTGAATCAACCATACGGGGGGGCTCTGGAAACACCATATATTTT

v_gene: TRBV6-4
d_gene: .
abundance: .
j_gene: TRBJ1-2
CDR3aa: CADRGWDGYTF
CDR3nt: TGTGCCGATCGGGGGTGGGATGGCTACACCTTC

v_gene: TRBV19
d_gene: TRBD1
abundance: .
j_gene: TRBJ1-1
CDR3aa: CATTLTGTDLNTEAFF
CDR3nt: TGTGCCACCACATTAACCGGGACAGACCTGAACACTGAAGCTTTCTTT

v_gene: TRBV19
d_gene: TRBD1
abundance: once
j_gene: TRBJ1-2
CDR3aa: CASIPDRGPSNYGYTF
CDR3nt: TGTGCCAGTATCCCGGACAGGGGCCCCTCCAACTATGGCTACACCTTC

v_gene: TRBV7-9
d_gene: TRBD1
abundance: .
j_gene: TRBJ1-2
CDR3aa: CASSFGQGWGGYTF
CDR3nt: TGTGCCAGCAGCTTCGGACAGGGATGGGGAGGCTACACCTTC

v_gene: TRBV5-6
d_gene: TRBD2
abundance: .
j_gene: TRBJ2-1
CDR3aa: CASSLRLAGLNNEQFF
CDR3nt: TGTGCCAGCAGCTTGCGCTTAGCGGGCCTAAACAATGAGCAGTTCTTC

v_gene: TRBV7-9
d_gene: .
abundance: .
j_gene: TRBJ1-2
CDR3aa: CASSFGTSGVNYGYTF
CDR3nt: TGTGCCAGCAGCTTTGGGACCTCGGGAGTTAACTATGGCTACACCTTC

v_gene: TRBV3-1/TRBV3-2
d_gene: TRBD2
abundance: .
j_gene: TRBJ2-1
CDR3aa: CASSQRRLAGGINEQFF
CDR3nt: TGTGCCAGCAGCCAAAGGAGGCTAGCGGGAGGGATCAATGAGCAGTTCTTC

v_gene: TRBV6-6
d_gene: .
abundance: .
j_gene: TRBJ1-2
CDR3aa: CASRTTGHGYTF
CDR3nt: TGTGCCAGCAGAACAACAGGTCATGGCTACACCTTC